This T cell receptor (beta chain) came from a study of blood T cells in healthy people across ages. PCR was performed a second time for roughly 7 to 11 cycles using a sample-barcoded 5' primer and a J-beta primer mix. Each cDNA molecule, via a template-switch adaptor with 12 random nucleotides, was tagged. Each CDR3 protein is one row after TCRdb ran MiXCR on the 5' RACE reads. The repertoire holds around 500,000 distinct CDR3 sequences, with more than 45% as singletons. This clonotype has only a few counts. The CDR3 totals 14 residues. Trimming shortened V by 5 bases and J by 6 bases, and 15 bases separated the two germline ends. Germline V gene lookup returns CDR1 SGHAT and CDR2 FQNNGV.

The clonotype was recovered from an elderly man in good health. Sequencing was done on a sample of blood. The chain has TRBV11-2 and TRBJ2-3; D assignment may be TRBD1 or TRBD2 (5 bases each). The CDR3 protein is CASSPEGPWDTQYF. CDR3 nucleotides: TGTGCCAGCAGCCCAGAGGGGCCTTGGGATACGCAGTATTTT.